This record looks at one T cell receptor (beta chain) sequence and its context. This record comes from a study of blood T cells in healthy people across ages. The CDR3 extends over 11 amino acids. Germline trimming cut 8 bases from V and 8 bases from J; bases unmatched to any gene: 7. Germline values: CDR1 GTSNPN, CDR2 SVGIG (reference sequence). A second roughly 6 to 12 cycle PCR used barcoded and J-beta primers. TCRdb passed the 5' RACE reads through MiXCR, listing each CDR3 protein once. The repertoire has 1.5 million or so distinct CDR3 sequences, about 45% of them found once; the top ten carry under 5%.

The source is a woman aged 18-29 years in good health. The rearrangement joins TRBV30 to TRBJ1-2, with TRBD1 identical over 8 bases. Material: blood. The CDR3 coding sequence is TGTGCCGATGGACGACAGGGGGGCTACACCTTC. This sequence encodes CADGRQGGYTF. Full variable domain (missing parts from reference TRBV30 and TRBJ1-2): SQTIHQWPATLVQPVGSPLSLECTVEGTSNPNLYWYRQAAGRGLQLLFYSVGIGQISSEVPQNLSASRPQDRQFILSSKKLLLSDSGFYLCADGRQGGYTFGSGTRLTVV.